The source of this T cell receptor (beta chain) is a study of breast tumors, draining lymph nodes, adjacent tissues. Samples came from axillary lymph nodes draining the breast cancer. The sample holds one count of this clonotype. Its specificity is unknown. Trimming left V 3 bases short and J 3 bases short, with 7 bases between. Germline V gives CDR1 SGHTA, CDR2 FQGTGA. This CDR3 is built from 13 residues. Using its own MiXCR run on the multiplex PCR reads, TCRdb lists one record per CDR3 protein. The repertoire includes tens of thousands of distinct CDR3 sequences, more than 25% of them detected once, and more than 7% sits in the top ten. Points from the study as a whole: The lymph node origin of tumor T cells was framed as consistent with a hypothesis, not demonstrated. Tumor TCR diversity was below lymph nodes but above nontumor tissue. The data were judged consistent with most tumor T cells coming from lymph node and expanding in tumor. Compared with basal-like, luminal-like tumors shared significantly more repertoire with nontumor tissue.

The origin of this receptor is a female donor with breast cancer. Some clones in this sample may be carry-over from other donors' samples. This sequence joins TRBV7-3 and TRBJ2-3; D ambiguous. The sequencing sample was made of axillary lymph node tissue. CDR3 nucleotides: TGTGCCAGCAGCTTCCCGGATACAGATACGCAGTATTTT. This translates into CASSFPDTDTQYF.